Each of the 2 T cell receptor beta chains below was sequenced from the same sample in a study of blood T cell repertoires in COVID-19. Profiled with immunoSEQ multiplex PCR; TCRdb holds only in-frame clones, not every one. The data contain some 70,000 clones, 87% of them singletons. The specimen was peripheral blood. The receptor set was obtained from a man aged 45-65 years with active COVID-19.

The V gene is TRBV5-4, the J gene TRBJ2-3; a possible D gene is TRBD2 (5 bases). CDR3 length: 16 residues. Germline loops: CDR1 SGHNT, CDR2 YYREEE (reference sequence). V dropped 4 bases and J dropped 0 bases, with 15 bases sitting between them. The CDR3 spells CASSPPGGGSTDTQYF. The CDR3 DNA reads TGTGCCAGCAGCCCTCCCGGAGGCGGAAGCACAGATACGCAGTATTTT.

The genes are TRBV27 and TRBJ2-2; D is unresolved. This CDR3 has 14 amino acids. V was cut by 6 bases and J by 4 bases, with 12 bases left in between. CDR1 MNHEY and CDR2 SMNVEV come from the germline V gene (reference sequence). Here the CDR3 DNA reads TGTGCCAGCAGCTATTACCCCGGCACCGGGGAGCTGTTTTTT. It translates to CASSYYPGTGELFF.